The subject of this entry is one T cell receptor beta chain. Trimming took off 5 bases at V and 4 bases at J, with 11 bases between the two ends. The length of the CDR3 is 13 residues. Per the germline V gene, CDR1 is MDHEN and CDR2 is SYDVKM. Assay used: immunoSEQ multiplex PCR; TCRdb lists only in-frame clones, some missing. The table has hundreds of thousands of clones, roughly 90% seen once. The data stem from a study of blood T cell repertoires in COVID-19. The sample was PBMCs or T cells enriched from blood (not recorded which). This rearrangement joins TRBV28 to TRBJ1-1; D might be TRBD1 (6 bases). This TCR was recovered from a woman younger than 45 who had recovered from COVID-19. CDR3 loop: CASSQGILTEAFF. In DNA form, the CDR3 reads TGTGCCAGCAGTCAGGGGATCCTCACTGAAGCTTTCTTT.